A single sample is the source of the 22 T cell receptor beta chains below, sequenced in a study of immune cell composition in non-small cell lung cancer. The table came from immunoSEQ multiplex PCR; TCRdb's copy has only in-frame clones and leaves some out. This sample has about 2,100 clones; more than 65% occur once, and the top ten carry 23%. Sequencing used lung tumor tissue. All receptors derive from a human donor with non-small cell lung cancer.

The chain employs TRBV19 and TRBJ1-5; possible D gene TRBD1, 5 bases. The CDR3 spans 15 residues. Germline lookup yields CDR1 LNHDA and CDR2 SQIVND (reference sequence). Between the trimmed V and J ends, which lost 5 bases and 4 bases, there was a span of 15 bases. CDR3 region: CASSPPTDLNQPQHF. The DNA of the CDR3 is TGTGCCAGTAGTCCCCCGACAGACTTGAATCAGCCCCAGCATTTT.

V usage is TRBV11-1 and J usage is TRBJ2-6; 10 positions agree with TRBD1. Germline lookup yields CDR1 SGHAT and CDR2 FQDESV (reference sequence). This CDR3 comprises 19 residues. Trimming removed 5 bases from V and 4 bases from J; junction bases left unmatched: 14. CDR3: CASSAPGQGIGFGANVLTF. CDR3 sequence (DNA): TGTGCCAGCAGCGCCCCGGGACAGGGGATTGGGTTCGGGGCCAACGTCCTGACTTTC.

The V call is TRBV14, the J call TRBJ1-2; a possible D gene is TRBD1 (5 bases). Trimming stripped 2 bases from V and 4 bases from J, with 11 bases between. Germline V gene data show CDR1 as SGHDN and CDR2 as FVKESK. The length of the CDR3 is 14 residues. The CDR3 bases are TGTGCCAGCAGCCAACGGGGGGATGTCTATGGCTACACCTTC. This translates into CASSQRGDVYGYTF.

The J gene is TRBJ2-7, the V gene TRBV19; D unresolved. Germline CDR1 LNHDA, CDR2 SQIVND (reference sequence). V lost 7 bases and J 3 bases, leaving 19 bases between the germline ends. This CDR3 has 15 amino acids. This CDR3 is CASIVRVRLSYEQYV. In DNA form, the CDR3 reads TGTGCCAGTATTGTTCGGGTCCGATTGAGCTACGAGCAGTACGTC.

There are a few counts of this clone. The chain links TRBV19 to TRBJ2-7, with TRBD2 identical over 8 bases. There are 16 residues in the CDR3. The J segment lost 3 bases and the V segment lost 0 bases, leaving 7 bases of the junction unmatched. Germline CDR1 and CDR2: LNHDA and SQIVND (reference sequence). The CDR3 sequence: CASSIDPQRGFYEQYF. In nucleotides, the CDR3 is TGTGCCAGTAGTATAGATCCCCAGCGGGGGTTCTACGAGCAGTACTTC. Full variable domain (missing parts from reference TRBV19 and TRBJ2-7): DGGITQSPKYLFRKEGQNVTLSCEQNLNHDAMYWYRQDPGQGLRLIYYSQIVNDFQKGDIAEGYSVSREKKESFPLTVTSAQKNPTAFYLCASSIDPQRGFYEQYFGPGTRLTVT.

The V gene is TRBV6-6, the J gene TRBJ1-2; 9 bases align to TRBD1. CDR1 is MNHNY and CDR2 is SVGAGI in the germline V gene (reference sequence). V shed 6 bases and J 2 bases; nucleotides not matched to a gene: 7. This CDR3 comprises 15 residues. This CDR3 reads CASSEQGASNYGYTF. CDR3 coding DNA: TGTGCCAGCAGCGAACAGGGGGCTTCCAACTATGGCTACACCTTC.

The chain links TRBV11-1 to TRBJ2-3; no firm D call. Germline lookup yields CDR1 SGHAT and CDR2 FQDESV (reference sequence). The CDR3 sequence is 16 residues long. V was trimmed by 5 bases and J by 2 bases, leaving 17 bases between them. The CDR3 nucleotides are TGTGCCAGCAGCGCTAGACTGTCGAAATTCACAGATACGCAGTATTTT. This sequence encodes CASSARLSKFTDTQYF.

The chain is built from TRBV2 and TRBJ2-6; D is unclear. Germline V gene data show CDR1 as SNHLY and CDR2 as FYNNEI. This CDR3 has 12 amino acids. CDR3 in amino acids: CASALGANVLTF. CDR3 sequence (DNA): TGTGCTTCCGCGCTTGGGGCCAACGTCCTGACTTTC.

This sequence joins TRBV7-3 and TRBJ2-5, with a possible D match to TRBD1 (6 bases). Per the germline V gene, CDR1 is SGHTA and CDR2 is FQGTGA. The CDR3 covers 17 residues. Trimming took 2 bases from V and 1 from J, leaving 17 bases between them. CDR3 sequence reads: CASSLGGRQDSQETQYF. CDR3 nucleotides: TGTGCCAGCAGCTTAGGGGGTCGACAGGATAGCCAAGAGACCCAGTACTTC. The full variable domain, rest sourced from reference TRBV7-3 and TRBJ2-5, is GAGVSQTPSNKVTEKGKYVELRCDPISGHTALYWYRQSLGQGPEFLIYFQGTGAADDSGLPNDRFFAVRPEGSVSTLKIQRTERGDSAVYLCASSLGGRQDSQETQYFGPGTRLLVL.

The chain combines TRBV7-6 with TRBJ2-2, with 9 bases matching TRBD2. CDR1 SGHVS and CDR2 FNYEAQ come from the germline V gene. With V trimmed by 4 bases and J by 6 bases, 9 bases remained unmatched. This CDR3 region has 16 residues. The CDR3 here is CASSSRVAGVSGELFF. The CDR3 DNA follows: TGTGCCAGCAGCTCCAGAGTAGCGGGAGTGTCCGGGGAGCTGTTTTTT.

V gene TRBV7-9 combines with J gene TRBJ2-2; D remains unclear. Germline V gene data show CDR1 as SEHNR and CDR2 as FQNEAQ (reference sequence). V was trimmed by 6 bases and J by 3 bases, leaving 11 bases between them. This CDR3 is built from 14 residues. The CDR3 is CASSSTAYTGELFF. CDR3 bases: TGTGCCAGCAGTTCCACAGCTTACACCGGGGAGCTGTTTTTT. Complete variable domain (other parts from reference TRBV7-9 and TRBJ2-2): DTGVSQNPRHKITKRGQNVTFRCDPISEHNRLYWYRQTLGQGPEFLTYFQNEAQLEKSRLLSDRFSAERPKGSFSTLEIQRTEQGDSAMYLCASSSTAYTGELFFGEGSRLTVL.

The rearrangement uses TRBV7-7 and TRBJ2-7; D may be TRBD1 (6 bases). This CDR3 is 14 amino acids long. Germline V gives CDR1 SSHAT, CDR2 FNYEAQ (reference sequence). V was trimmed by 6 bases and J by 3 bases, leaving 15 bases between them. As DNA, the CDR3 is TGTGCCAGCAGTCAGGGGCTACAGGGCTACGAGCAGTACTTC. Translation: CASSQGLQGYEQYF. The full variable domain, its missing parts supplied by reference TRBV7-7 and TRBJ2-7, is GAGVSQSPRYKVTKRGQDVTLRCDPISSHATLYWYQQALGQGPEFLTYFNYEAQPDKSGLPSDRFSAERPEGSISTLTIQRTEQRDSAMYRCASSQGLQGYEQYFGPGTRLTVT.

The gene calls are TRBV29-1 and TRBJ2-1, with 10 bases identical to TRBD1. This CDR3 is 13 amino acids long. Per the germline V gene, CDR1 is SQVTM and CDR2 is ANQGSEA. V shed 7 bases and J 6 bases; nucleotides not matched to a gene: 6. This chain's CDR3 is CSASGTGVNEQFF. CDR3 sequence (DNA): TGCAGCGCATCCGGGACAGGGGTCAATGAGCAGTTCTTC.

This chain joins TRBV29-1 and TRBJ2-3, with a tentative D call TRBD1 (6 bases). Germline V gene lookup returns CDR1 SQVTM and CDR2 ANQGSEA. Between the trimmed V and J ends, which lost 1 base and 2 bases, there was a span of 10 bases. CDR3 length equals 14 residues. CDR3 in DNA: TGCAGCGTTGAAGTGGGGGCGGTCACAGATACGCAGTATTTT. It codes for CSVEVGAVTDTQYF.

The chain uses TRBV30 and TRBJ1-1; 7 bases line up with TRBD1. The germline gives CDR1 GTSNPN, CDR2 SVGIG (reference sequence). The CDR3 is 13 residues long. J lost 5 bases, V lost 4 bases, and 7 bases had no gene match. The CDR3 protein is CAWTLGTVTEAFF. The CDR3 coding sequence is TGTGCCTGGACCCTTGGGACAGTGACTGAAGCTTTCTTT.

The J gene is TRBJ1-1, the V gene TRBV18, with TRBD1 matching 9 bases. CDR3 length equals 20 residues. V gave up 4 bases and J gave up 2 bases; unmatched junction bases: 20. CDR1 and CDR2 from the germline V gene are KGHSH and LQKENI. This chain's CDR3 is CASSQRGPGTGLLFNTEAFF. In DNA form, the CDR3 reads TGTGCCAGCTCACAAAGGGGGCCCGGGACAGGGTTATTGTTTAACACTGAAGCTTTCTTT.

In its sample, this clone was seen a few times. The chain uses TRBV7-2 and TRBJ2-1, with a weak D call TRBD2 (6 bases). Trimming pared 4 bases from V and 5 bases from J, leaving 18 bases between. CDR3 size: 16 residues. Germline CDR1 reads SGHTA; CDR2 reads FQGNSA. DNA of the CDR3: TGTGCCAGCAGCTCGCGGGAAGCCCGACACCACAATGAGCAGTTCTTC. Encoded protein: CASSSREARHHNEQFF.

In nucleotides, the CDR3 is TGTGCCAGCAGTTACAACCCTCACTATGGCTACACCTTC. It is translated as CASSYNPHYGYTF. This chain uses TRBV28 with TRBJ1-2; D is unclear. The ends were cut back, 4 bases at V and 3 bases at J, with 9 bases in the middle. Germline V lookup: CDR1 MDHEN, CDR2 SYDVKM. The CDR3 runs to 13 residues.

The chain has TRBV5-1 and TRBJ2-1, with D maybe TRBD2 (6 bases). Germline-derived CDR1 and CDR2 are SGHRS and YFSETQ. CDR3 size: 13 residues. Trimming pared 4 bases from V and 6 bases from J, leaving 11 bases between. The CDR3 DNA is TGCGCCAGCAGCACGGGACTTACCAATGAGCAGTTCTTC. It encodes CASSTGLTNEQFF.

The chain has TRBV9 and TRBJ2-1, with 10 bases aligning to TRBD2. Trimming took 3 bases from V and 2 from J; bases not matched to a gene: 8. Germline CDR1 reads SGDLS; CDR2 reads YYNGEE. CDR3 length: 17 residues. Written as DNA, the CDR3 is TGTGCCAGCAGCGCCCTAGCGGGGGCTTCCACCTACAATGAGCAGTTCTTC. Residues: CASSALAGASTYNEQFF.

The genes are TRBV29-1 and TRBJ2-5; 9 nucleotides agree with TRBD1. CDR3 length: 15 amino acids. Trimming removed 4 bases from V and 6 bases from J; junction bases left unmatched: 12. Germline V lookup: CDR1 SQVTM, CDR2 ANQGSEA. CDR3 DNA: TGCAGCGTTGCCACAGTCTACAGGGGGCCCCAGACCCAGTACTTC. Protein: CSVATVYRGPQTQYF.

This chain joins TRBV2 and TRBJ1-2; D is ambiguous. V was cut by 3 bases and J by 5 bases, with 4 bases left in between. Germline CDR1 is SNHLY and CDR2 is FYNNEI. The CDR3 totals 11 residues. As DNA, the CDR3 is TGTGCCAGCAGTGAGGCTTATGGCTACACCTTC. Protein: CASSEAYGYTF.